This T cell receptor (beta chain) was sequenced in a study of blood T cells in healthy people across ages. A sample-barcoded 5' primer and a J-beta primer mix were used in a second PCR of about 7 to 12 cycles. TCRdb re-called the 5' RACE reads with MiXCR, one entry per CDR3 protein. The table has roughly 1,500,000 distinct CDR3 sequences, around 42% seen once. CDR3 size: 17 residues. The germline CDR1 and CDR2 sequences are SSHAT and FNYEAQ (reference sequence). In regard to this clonotype: At one boundary the junction diverges from the germline segment, which might be a read error.

This chain joins TRBV7-7 and TRBJ2-5, with TRBD2 as a possible D gene (7 bases). The source is a woman aged 18-29 years in good health. The specimen was blood. CDR3 nucleotides: TGTGCTAGCAGCTTCCCCCCGGATGGGGGGGCTCAAGAGACCCAGTACTTC. It specifies CASSFPPDGGAQETQYF. Variable domain in full (rest from reference TRBV7-7 and TRBJ2-5): GAGVSQSPRYKVTKRGQDVTLRCDPISSHATLYWYQQALGQGPEFLTYFNYEAQPDKSGLPSDRFSAERPEGSISTLTIQRTEQRDSAMYRCASSFPPDGGAQETQYFGPGTRLLVL.